The 29 T cell receptor beta chains given below trace back to one sample, sequenced in a study of a mutant IDH1 vaccine in newly diagnosed glioma. Assay: immunoSEQ multiplex PCR; the TCRdb copy retains only in-frame clones and omits some. The table has about 40,000 clones, approximately 83% seen once. Which antigens these TCRs recognize remains unknown. Time point in this sample: week 35, safety follow-up. What each vaccine dose contained was 300 ug of mutant IDH1 20-mer peptide, accompanied by topical imiquimod. The sequencing here drew on PBMCs, taken from a glioma patient whose treatment included an IDH1 peptide vaccine. These receptors were obtained from a woman aged 45 to 65 with glioma.

The chain carries TRBV28 and TRBJ1-2; perhaps TRBD1 as D (5 bases). The CDR3 totals 12 residues. Germline V lookup: CDR1 MDHEN, CDR2 SYDVKM. V lost 4 bases, J lost 5 bases, and 8 bases lay in between. Here the CDR3 DNA reads TGTGCCAGCAGTTCCACAGGATATGGCTACACCTTC. Its translation is CASSSTGYGYTF.

This chain connects TRBV30 to TRBJ2-2; D perhaps matches TRBD1 (6 bases). The CDR3 totals 13 residues. Trimming pared 5 bases from V and 5 bases from J, leaving 12 bases between. Germline V gene data show CDR1 as GTSNPN and CDR2 as SVGIG (reference sequence). The CDR3 loop reads CAWRLQGTGELFF. CDR3 sequence (DNA): TGTGCCTGGCGTTTACAGGGAACCGGGGAGCTGTTTTTT.

This clone showed up just a few times. The V call is TRBV19, the J call TRBJ1-1; D may be TRBD1 (6 bases). The ends were cut back, 5 bases at V and 2 bases at J, with 12 bases in the middle. The length of the CDR3 is 14 residues. Germline V gene data show CDR1 as LNHDA and CDR2 as SQIVND (reference sequence). The CDR3 is CASSVLDSNTEAFF. The CDR3 DNA follows: TGTGCCAGTAGTGTATTGGACAGTAACACTGAAGCTTTCTTT.

This clone was recorded once. The rearrangement joins TRBV6-6 to TRBJ2-3; 8 bases are a match to TRBD1. The CDR3 loop spans 14 amino acids. The J segment lost 5 bases and the V segment lost 6 bases, leaving 7 bases of the junction unmatched. Germline V gene data show CDR1 as MNHNY and CDR2 as SVGAGI (reference sequence). This CDR3 is CASRDRVRLDTQYF. The CDR3 nucleotides read TGTGCCAGCAGGGACAGGGTCCGTTTAGATACGCAGTATTTT.

This clone was observed a few times. The V call is TRBV30, the J call TRBJ1-5; no reliable D call. This CDR3 region has 13 residues. Germline loops: CDR1 GTSNPN, CDR2 SVGIG (reference sequence). The V gene lost 5 bases and the J gene lost 1 base, with 9 bases spanning the gap. The CDR3 DNA reads as TGTGCCTGGTCTACGGCAAGCAATCAGCCCCAGCATTTT. Amino acids: CAWSTASNQPQHF. The full variable domain, in which reference TRBV30 and TRBJ1-5 provide the parts outside the CDR3, is SQTIHQWPATLVQPVGSPLSLECTVEGTSNPNLYWYRQAAGRGLQLLFYSVGIGQISSEVPQNLSASRPQDRQFILSSKKLLLSDSGFYLCAWSTASNQPQHFGDGTRLSIL.

The J gene is TRBJ1-5, the V gene TRBV5-1, with D maybe TRBD1 (5 bases). Germline V gene data show CDR1 as SGHRS and CDR2 as YFSETQ. CDR3 size: 14 residues. V gave up 4 bases and J gave up 2 bases, with 10 bases separating them. CDR3 sequence reads: CASSAGDGNQPQHF. The CDR3 nucleotides read TGCGCCAGCAGCGCCGGGGACGGCAATCAGCCCCAGCATTTT.

The gene calls are TRBV7-2 and TRBJ2-7; no clear D gene. V was cut by 3 bases and J by 7 bases, with 16 bases left in between. Germline CDR1 and CDR2: SGHTA and FQGNSA. The CDR3 runs to 14 residues. The DNA for the CDR3 is TGTGCCAGCAGCTTTCCCGTTTGGGGTTCGGAGCAGTACTTC. This translates into CASSFPVWGSEQYF.

This chain uses TRBV27 with TRBJ2-1; the match to TRBD2 covers 9 bases. CDR3 length: 15 residues. CDR1 is MNHEY and CDR2 is SMNVEV in the germline V gene (reference sequence). Trimming took 2 bases from V and 4 from J; bases not matched to a gene: 3. The CDR3 region has the DNA TGTGCCAGCAGTTTAGGCGGGGGGGCATACAATGAGCAGTTCTTC. It specifies CASSLGGGAYNEQFF.

This clone appeared once. The chain couples TRBV5-1 to TRBJ2-1, with 8 bases matching TRBD1. The CDR3 totals 12 residues. The ends lost 1 base at V and 9 bases at J; junction bases unmatched: 0. Germline CDR1 and CDR2: SGHRS and YFSETQ. The CDR3 spells CASSLTGGEQFF. The CDR3 DNA reads as TGCGCCAGCAGCTTGACAGGGGGTGAGCAGTTCTTC.

The chain recombines TRBV5-1 with TRBJ2-1, with no clear D. V gave up 0 bases and J gave up 0 bases, with 4 bases separating them. The germline V gene encodes CDR1 SGHRS and CDR2 YFSETQ. The CDR3 sequence is 14 residues long. This CDR3 is CASSLDTSYNEQFF. CDR3 DNA: TGCGCCAGCAGCTTGGACACCTCCTACAATGAGCAGTTCTTC.

V usage is TRBV5-6 and J usage is TRBJ2-7; D tentatively fits TRBD1 or TRBD2 (5 bases each). CDR1 and CDR2 from the germline V gene are SGHDT and YYEEEE. The CDR3 spans 13 residues. V dropped 0 bases and J dropped 7 bases, with 11 bases sitting between them. The CDR3 sequence: CASSLGVWGEQYF. In DNA form, the CDR3 reads TGTGCCAGCAGCTTGGGGGTCTGGGGGGAGCAGTACTTC.

This clone showed up just a few times. This chain connects TRBV27 to TRBJ1-1; tentative D call: TRBD1 (6 bases). Trimming took off 4 bases at V and 8 bases at J, with 14 bases between the two ends. The germline V gene has CDR1 MNHEY and CDR2 SMNVEV (reference sequence). CDR3 size: 13 residues. CDR3 region: CASSSLGQQEAFF. CDR3 in DNA: TGTGCCAGCAGTTCCCTAGGACAGCAGGAAGCTTTCTTT.

This chain uses TRBV5-1 with TRBJ1-1; no clear D. Germline V gives CDR1 SGHRS, CDR2 YFSETQ. The CDR3 spans 14 residues. The V and J ends lost 1 base and 1 base respectively, with 8 bases between them. CDR3 residues: CASSLRTPNTEAFF. The CDR3 region has the DNA TGCGCCAGCAGCTTGCGCACCCCGAACACTGAAGCTTTCTTT.

The chain employs TRBV11-3 and TRBJ1-2; D not resolved. The germline CDR1 and CDR2 sequences are SGHNT and YENEEA. The CDR3 loop spans 13 amino acids. The germline V and J ends were trimmed by 4 bases and 5 bases, with 11 bases remaining between them. The CDR3 sequence: CASSSGPYYGYTF. The CDR3 DNA reads TGTGCCAGCAGCTCCGGTCCTTATTATGGCTACACCTTC.

The chain employs TRBV9 and TRBJ2-1; tentative D call: TRBD2 (6 bases). The V end lost 4 bases, the J end lost 2 bases, and 19 bases lay between the germline ends. Germline values: CDR1 SGDLS, CDR2 YYNGEE. CDR3 length: 17 amino acids. This chain's CDR3 is CASSPKEGESPYNEQFF. The CDR3 coding sequence is TGTGCCAGCAGCCCCAAGGAGGGTGAGTCCCCCTACAATGAGCAGTTCTTC.

The CDR3 DNA sequence: TGTGCCAGCAGTGAAGCGGGGGGCAATCAGCCCCAGCATTTT. Residues: CASSEAGGNQPQHF. V gene TRBV6-1 combines with J gene TRBJ1-5; possible D gene TRBD1, 5 bases. The germline V gene has CDR1 MNHNS and CDR2 SASEGT. This CDR3 spans 14 amino acids. Trimming left V 0 bases short and J 2 bases short, with 5 bases between.

The J gene is TRBJ2-7, the V gene TRBV5-1, with D possibly being TRBD1 (6 bases). V lost 3 bases and J lost 0, with 10 bases in between. CDR1 and CDR2 (germline): SGHRS, YFSETQ. The CDR3 is made up of 14 amino acids. CDR3 nucleotides: TGCGCCAGCAGCTCCCGGGACACCTCCTACGAGCAGTACTTC. Protein sequence: CASSSRDTSYEQYF.

The chain uses TRBV28 and TRBJ1-2; 8 bases agree with TRBD1. J gave up 1 base and V 5 bases, and 6 bases lay outside the gene matches. CDR1 and CDR2 (germline): MDHEN, SYDVKM. The length of the CDR3 is 15 residues. The chain's CDR3 is CASSPRDRHNYGYTF. CDR3 DNA sequence: TGTGCCAGCAGTCCCCGGGACAGGCATAACTATGGCTACACCTTC.

This CDR3 reads CASSLAASTNEKLFF. In nucleotides, the CDR3 is TGTGCCAGCAGCTTAGCGGCTTCAACTAATGAAAAACTGTTTTTT. V is TRBV7-2 and J is TRBJ1-4; D uncertain. The CDR3 is 15 amino acids. The V end was cut by 0 bases, the J end by 0 bases, with 5 bases between. Germline CDR1 is SGHTA and CDR2 is FQGNSA.

The chain is built from TRBV21-1 and TRBJ2-7; the tabulated D call, TRBD1, remains unverified against the DNA. TRBV21-1 counts as a pseudogene. CDR3 size: 13 residues. The CDR3 DNA sequence: TGTGCCAGCTGGGCTCGACAGAGCTACGAGCAGTACTTC. It codes for CASWARQSYEQYF.

The V call is TRBV6-5, the J call TRBJ2-1; D gene uncertain. V shed 8 bases and J shed 4 bases, with 12 bases lying between them. CDR3 length: 13 amino acids. The V gene's germline CDR1 is MNHEY and CDR2 SVGAGI. CDR3 sequence: CASAKRLYNEQFF. As DNA, the CDR3 is TGTGCCAGCGCCAAGAGATTATACAATGAGCAGTTCTTC.

V is TRBV5-5 and J is TRBJ2-5, with 7 bases fitting TRBD2. The junction had 10 bases not matched to a gene; V was cut back by 4 bases and J by 4 bases. This CDR3 is built from 15 residues. The V gene's germline CDR1 is SGHKS and CDR2 YYEKEE (reference sequence). The CDR3 coding sequence is TGTGCCAGCAGCCTCGGGAGCGGGGACGGAGAGACCCAGTACTTC. Translated: CASSLGSGDGETQYF.

This rearrangement joins TRBV19 to TRBJ2-7; tentatively, D is TRBD1 (6 bases). The V gene lost 4 bases and the J gene lost 0 bases, with 10 bases spanning the gap. CDR3 size: 14 residues. The germline V gene encodes CDR1 LNHDA and CDR2 SQIVND (reference sequence). The CDR3 sequence is CASSTRTVSYEQYF. DNA for the CDR3: TGTGCCAGTAGTACGAGGACAGTCTCCTACGAGCAGTACTTC.

This chain connects TRBV9 to TRBJ2-7; D is perhaps TRBD2 (5 bases). Between the trimmed V and J ends, which lost 3 bases and 0 bases, there was a span of 10 bases. The CDR3 extends over 14 amino acids. Per the germline V gene, CDR1 is SGDLS and CDR2 is YYNGEE. CDR3: CASSGTPSSYEQYF. CDR3 nucleotide sequence: TGTGCCAGCAGCGGGACTCCGAGCTCCTACGAGCAGTACTTC.

This rearrangement joins TRBV9 to TRBJ2-7, with 10 bases that match TRBD1. Losses at the gene ends were 0 bases for V and 5 bases for J; bases not matched to a gene: 2. The CDR3 extends over 14 amino acids. CDR1 and CDR2 (germline): SGDLS, YYNGEE. CDR3 residues: CASSVGDRGHEQYF. Written as DNA, the CDR3 is TGTGCCAGCAGCGTAGGGGACAGGGGCCACGAGCAGTACTTC.

Here the CDR3 reads CASSLTQNPYEQYF. CDR3 bases: TGTGCCAGCAGCTTGACACAAAACCCCTACGAGCAGTACTTC. The chain combines TRBV7-9 with TRBJ2-7; D is unclear. Trimming pared 3 bases from V and 2 bases from J, leaving 11 bases between. This CDR3 is 14 amino acids long. The germline CDR1 and CDR2 sequences are SEHNR and FQNEAQ (reference sequence).

The rearrangement uses TRBV19 and TRBJ2-2, with 10 nucleotides matching TRBD2. The CDR3 sequence is 16 residues long. The germline V gene encodes CDR1 LNHDA and CDR2 SQIVND (reference sequence). J gave up 4 bases and V 5 bases, and 7 bases lay outside the gene matches. CDR3 loop: CASSPGLAGVTGELFF. The CDR3 bases are TGTGCCAGTAGTCCGGGCCTAGCGGGGGTCACCGGGGAGCTGTTTTTT.

V and J are TRBV27 and TRBJ2-4; possible D gene TRBD1, 5 bases. The CDR3 length is 16 residues. Trimming shortened V by 4 bases and J by 0 bases, and 13 bases separated the two germline ends. Germline V gives CDR1 MNHEY, CDR2 SMNVEV (reference sequence). CDR3 in DNA: TGTGCCAGCAGTTATGCAGGGTCACTAGCCAAAAACATTCAGTACTTC. Its translation is CASSYAGSLAKNIQYF.

The chain uses TRBV15 and TRBJ1-2; 7 nucleotides match TRBD1. In germline, CDR1 is LNHNV, CDR2 YYDKDF (reference sequence). Losses at the gene ends were 7 bases for V and 5 bases for J; bases not matched to a gene: 4. The CDR3 runs to 12 residues. The CDR3 nucleotides are TGTGCCACCAAGAGGGGGCCGTATGGCTACACCTTC. This translates into CATKRGPYGYTF.